The clone carrying this T cell receptor beta chain was recorded once. The sample belongs to a study of blood T cell repertoires in COVID-19. The CDR3 length is 14 residues. CDR1 and CDR2 from the germline V gene are ENHRY and SYGVKD. The junction had 10 bases not matched to a gene; V was cut back by 8 bases and J by 6 bases. TCRdb's copy holds only in-frame clones and misses some; the assay was immunoSEQ multiplex PCR. The sample lists about 300,000 clones; 65% to 85% were seen once. This receptor was obtained from a human donor with COVID-19, enrolled during active disease. The donor label of this sample is uncertain. The chain employs TRBV10-3 and TRBJ1-5; 7 bases line up with TRBD1. The sample consisted of peripheral blood. CDR3 coding DNA: TGTGCCATCGGCCGGGACAGCACATCTCAGCCCCAGCATTTT. Translating gives CAIGRDSTSQPQHF.